Shown below are 27 T cell receptor beta chains from a single sample sequenced in a study of T cells in Graves' hyperthyroidism and ophthalmopathy. There were TCR beta CDR3 regions amplified from RNA transcripts. HTBI primers were used for first-round RT-PCR of the TCR CDR3. MiXCR, run by TCRdb on the multiplex PCR reads, gives a single entry per CDR3 protein. The repertoire has around 350,000 distinct CDR3 sequences, about a sixth of them found once; the top ten carry more than 30%. Sequenced: blood. These receptors all come from a woman in her 30s with Graves' hyperthyroidism that later progressed to Graves' ophthalmopathy.

This clonotype was seen ten or more times. The V call is TRBV12-3 or TRBV12-4, the J call TRBJ1-6, with unresolved D. This CDR3 comprises 14 residues. V lost 3 bases and J 0 bases, leaving 3 bases between the germline ends. The CDR3 loop is CASSFSSYNSPLHF. The CDR3, as DNA: TGTGCCAGCAGTTTCAGCTCCTATAATTCACCCCTCCACTTT.

This clonotype has a count of ten or more. The DNA of the CDR3 is TGTGCCAGCAGTTCTAACAGGGGGAATGAAAAACTGTTTTTT. Residues: CASSSNRGNEKLFF. The rearrangement uses TRBV28 and TRBJ1-4; 8 nucleotides match TRBD1. The CDR3 has 14 residues. V dropped 4 bases and J dropped 5; count of bases not matched to a gene: 3. Germline assignment: CDR1 MDHEN and CDR2 SYDVKM.

This clonotype was picked up many times. V and J are TRBV6-1 and TRBJ1-4; TRBD1 matches at 7 bases. CDR3 length: 14 amino acids. Germline-derived CDR1 and CDR2 are MNHNS and SASEGT. The V gene end was trimmed by 7 bases and the J gene end by 8 bases; junction bases not matched to a gene: 10. CDR3 bases: TGTGCCAGCAACGCCAAGCCAGGGGGGGAAAAACTGTTTTTT. Its protein is CASNAKPGGEKLFF.

At least ten counts were recorded for this clonotype. The rearrangement links TRBV28 to TRBJ2-7, with 10 bases lining up with TRBD1. The CDR3 consists of 19 residues. The V gene end was trimmed by 4 bases and the J gene end by 3 bases; junction bases not matched to a gene: 18. Germline lookup yields CDR1 MDHEN and CDR2 SYDVKM. The CDR3 loop is CASSWAPRTGGYHLYEQYF. CDR3 nucleotide sequence: TGTGCCAGCAGTTGGGCGCCCCGGACAGGGGGTTATCACCTCTACGAGCAGTACTTC.

This clonotype appeared a few times. The chain employs TRBV19 and TRBJ2-1; D not resolved. The V end was cut by 7 bases, the J end by 0 bases, with 10 bases between. Per the germline V gene, CDR1 is LNHDA and CDR2 is SQIVND (reference sequence). CDR3 size: 14 residues. CDR3 sequence: CASTQDLSYNEQFF. CDR3 coding DNA: TGTGCCAGTACACAAGACCTCTCCTACAATGAGCAGTTCTTC.

The chain carries TRBV6-5 and TRBJ2-2; weak D call: TRBD2 (6 bases). This CDR3 has 17 residues. The germline gives CDR1 MNHEY, CDR2 SVGAGI. V lost 2 bases to trimming and J lost 0 bases, with 13 bases between them. As DNA, the CDR3 is TGTGCCAGCAGTTACAAGGTAGCGGACGCGAACACCGGGGAGCTGTTTTTT. Its translation: CASSYKVADANTGELFF.

The V call is TRBV19, the J call TRBJ2-6; D uncertain. CDR1 is LNHDA and CDR2 is SQIVND in the germline V gene (reference sequence). The CDR3 loop spans 13 amino acids. V gave up 7 bases and J gave up 2 bases, with 6 bases separating them. The CDR3 here is CASTDPGANVLTF. CDR3 in DNA: TGTGCCAGTACCGACCCTGGGGCCAACGTCCTGACTTTC.

This clonotype has at least ten counts. The chain carries TRBV27 and TRBJ2-1; D is unresolved. Germline assignment: CDR1 MNHEY and CDR2 SMNVEV (reference sequence). The CDR3 extends over 15 amino acids. Deletions cut 5 bases from V and 0 bases from J, with 11 bases between. The CDR3 DNA reads as TGTGCCAGCAGTAGATTGGCTTACTCCTACAATGAGCAGTTCTTC. Its translation is CASSRLAYSYNEQFF.

This chain links TRBV28 with TRBJ1-5; weak D call: TRBD1 (6 bases). Trimming stripped 4 bases from V and 9 bases from J, with 19 bases between. Per germline, CDR1 MDHEN and CDR2 SYDVKM. CDR3 length: 15 amino acids. The CDR3 nucleotides are TGTGCCAGCAGTTCTTCCTCGACAGGCTGGTGGCCCCAGCATTTT. This encodes CASSSSSTGWWPQHF.

Turning to this clonotype: This may arise from a read error, as a much more abundant clone is one base away. V is TRBV7-9 and J is TRBJ1-1; the D gene is possibly TRBD1 (5 bases). Germline CDR1 and CDR2: SEHNR and FQNEAQ (reference sequence). The V end was cut by 5 bases, the J end by 4 bases, with 14 bases between. This CDR3 contains 14 residues. The CDR3 region has the DNA TGTGCCAGCAGCCCACAGGAATCGAGCACTGAAGCTTTCTTT. Its protein is CASSPQESSTEAFF.

This clonotype was counted many times. J is TRBJ1-1 and V is TRBV5-1; no firm D call. The V end was cut by 3 bases, the J end by 5 bases, with 14 bases between. The CDR3 is made up of 14 amino acids. Germline V gene sequence: CDR1 SGHRS, CDR2 YFSETQ. The CDR3 sequence: CASSSSGRGTEAFF. CDR3 nucleotide sequence: TGCGCCAGCAGCTCCTCCGGCCGCGGGACTGAAGCTTTCTTT.

This chain links TRBV25-1 with TRBJ1-2; 8 bases fit TRBD1. J was trimmed by 3 bases and V by 3 bases; bases with no gene match: 3. This CDR3 comprises 14 residues. The V gene's germline CDR1 is MGHDK and CDR2 SYGVNS. This chain's CDR3 is CASSEPGGDYGYTF. CDR3 nucleotides: TGTGCCAGCAGTGAGCCAGGGGGCGACTATGGCTACACCTTC.

In this sample, this clonotype turned up many times. The chain employs TRBV29-1 and TRBJ1-1; D is undetermined. The V and J ends lost 7 bases and 0 bases respectively, with 12 bases between them. Germline V CDR1 and CDR2: SQVTM, ANQGSEA. CDR3 length equals 13 residues. The CDR3 protein is CSARRTMNTEAFF. Written as DNA, the CDR3 is TGCAGCGCCAGACGTACTATGAACACTGAAGCTTTCTTT.

This clonotype was observed many times. V and J are TRBV5-1 and TRBJ2-3, with unresolved D. Germline V gene lookup returns CDR1 SGHRS and CDR2 YFSETQ. CDR3 length equals 14 residues. The ends were cut back, 4 bases at V and 0 bases at J, with 9 bases in the middle. Written as DNA, the CDR3 is TGCGCCAGCAGCCTGACCTTAAGCACAGATACGCAGTATTTT. Translated, it gives CASSLTLSTDTQYF.

V is TRBV27 and J is TRBJ1-2, with TRBD1 matching over 9 bases. The CDR3 spans 16 residues. Germline trimming cut 0 bases from V and 4 bases from J; bases unmatched to any gene: 6. From germline, CDR1 is MNHEY and CDR2 SMNVEV (reference sequence). The CDR3 reads CASSLSYRGPGYGYTF. The CDR3, as DNA: TGTGCCAGCAGTTTATCGTACAGGGGGCCCGGCTATGGCTACACCTTC.

With regard to this clonotype: A much bigger clone sits one base away, suggesting this may be a read error. The chain combines TRBV28 with TRBJ1-5, with TRBD2 matching 8 bases. TRBJ2-3 matches the DNA end more closely, so the J call is doubtful. The germline CDR1 and CDR2 sequences are MDHEN and SYDVKM. CDR3 length equals 14 residues. DNA for the CDR3: TGTGCCAGCAGTTCGGCGGGGGGCGTTCAGCCCCAGTATTTT. Its translation is CASSSAGGVQPQYF.

Ten or more counts support this clonotype. The CDR3 region has the DNA TGCGCCAGCAGCGTCGAGGGGCGCTACGAGCAGTACTTC. As protein: CASSVEGRYEQYF. The chain combines TRBV5-1 with TRBJ2-7; D may correspond to TRBD1 or TRBD2 (5 bases each). The germline V gene encodes CDR1 SGHRS and CDR2 YFSETQ. The CDR3 covers 13 residues. V was trimmed by 4 bases and J by 3 bases, leaving 11 bases between them.

The V and J genes are TRBV28 and TRBJ2-7, with D uncertain. The CDR3 extends over 11 amino acids. V shed 5 bases and J shed 7 bases, with 9 bases lying between them. Germline V lookup: CDR1 MDHEN, CDR2 SYDVKM. CDR3 region: CASSATGEQYF. The CDR3, as DNA: TGTGCCAGCAGTGCTACCGGGGAGCAGTACTTC.

Regarding this clonotype: A clone one base away is much larger, so this may be a read error. Because it lacks the conserved phenylalanine or tryptophan at the end, this CDR3 is likely a read error. The V and J genes are TRBV7-9 and TRBJ2-5; D ambiguous. Germline V CDR1 and CDR2: SEHNR, FQNEAQ (reference sequence). This CDR3 is built from 14 residues. V shed 2 bases and J shed 4 bases, with 11 bases lying between them. CDR3 amino acids: CASSLYSETETQYL. CDR3 DNA: TGTGCCAGCAGCTTATATTCGGAGACAGAGACCCAGTACCTC.

The chain employs TRBV5-1 and TRBJ2-5; D unclear. Germline V gene sequence: CDR1 SGHRS, CDR2 YFSETQ. The germline V and J ends were trimmed by 2 bases and 3 bases, with 11 bases remaining between them. This CDR3 comprises 14 residues. Here the CDR3 DNA reads TGCGCCAGCAGCTTTGGGGATACAGAAGAGACCCAGTACTTC. It translates to CASSFGDTEETQYF.

This clonotype was counted many times. The chain couples TRBV29-1 to TRBJ1-3, with 7 bases fitting TRBD1. The CDR3 extends over 13 amino acids. Germline V gene sequence: CDR1 SQVTM, CDR2 ANQGSEA. The V gene end was trimmed by 4 bases and the J gene end by 2 bases; junction bases not matched to a gene: 2. For the CDR3, the DNA is TGCAGCGTTGGCACAGGGGCTGGAAACACCATATATTTT. Residues: CSVGTGAGNTIYF.

This clonotype occurred many times. J is TRBJ2-5 and V is TRBV2, with 8 bases aligning to TRBD2. Germline V lookup: CDR1 SNHLY, CDR2 FYNNEI. Germline trimming cut 6 bases from V and 4 bases from J; bases unmatched to any gene: 10. There are 15 residues in the CDR3. DNA of the CDR3: TGTGCCAGCAGCCCCAAAGGCCTAGCGGGAGAGACCCAGTACTTC. Protein: CASSPKGLAGETQYF. The full variable domain, completed using reference TRBV2 and TRBJ2-5, is EPEVTQTPSHQVTQMGQEVILRCVPISNHLYFYWYRQILGQKVEFLVSFYNNEISEKSEIFDDQFSVERPDGSNFTLKIRSTKLEDSAMYFCASSPKGLAGETQYFGPGTRLLVL.

The genes are TRBV4-2 and TRBJ2-1, with a possible D match to TRBD2 (6 bases). With 1 base removed from V and 6 bases from J, the gap between germline ends came to 19 bases. Looked up from germline, CDR1 is LGHNA and CDR2 is YNFKEQ. The length of the CDR3 is 17 residues. CDR3 sequence: CASSQGDYRENTNEQFF. CDR3 DNA: TGTGCCAGCAGCCAAGGAGATTATCGGGAGAATACCAATGAGCAGTTCTTC.

J is TRBJ1-2 and V is TRBV5-1; possibly TRBD1 for D (6 bases). CDR1 SGHRS and CDR2 YFSETQ come from the germline V gene. The CDR3 is 16 residues long. V gave up 4 bases and J gave up 4 bases, with 20 bases separating them. The CDR3: CASSRNRDIDPYGYTF. The CDR3 DNA reads as TGCGCCAGCAGCCGAAACCGGGACATAGACCCCTATGGCTACACCTTC.

To note about this clonotype: A clone one base away is much larger, so this may be a read error. The V and J genes are TRBV28 and TRBJ1-5; no firm D call. The V gene's germline CDR1 is MDHEN and CDR2 SYDVKM. This CDR3 spans 15 amino acids. The CDR3 DNA reads as TGTGCCAGCAGTTATATTCGGGGAAGCAATCTGCCCCAGCATTTT. Amino acid sequence: CASSYIRGSNLPQHF.

The chain has TRBV29-1 and TRBJ2-7; D gene ambiguous. This CDR3 comprises 11 residues. Germline CDR1 SQVTM, CDR2 ANQGSEA. V lost 5 bases to trimming and J lost 1 base, with 6 bases between them. DNA for the CDR3: TGCAGCGTTTCCTTTTCCTACGAGCAGTACTTC. Its translation: CSVSFSYEQYF.

Only a few counts were recorded for this clonotype. The chain employs TRBV5-1 and TRBJ1-3, with 11 bases fitting TRBD1. Germline V lookup: CDR1 SGHRS, CDR2 YFSETQ. The J segment lost 1 base and the V segment lost 0 bases, leaving 12 bases of the junction unmatched. There are 20 residues in the CDR3. The CDR3, as DNA: TGCGCCAGCAGCTTGGTAGGACAGGGGGCTGAACGCCTATCTGGAAACACCATATATTTT. Translating gives CASSLVGQGAERLSGNTIYF.